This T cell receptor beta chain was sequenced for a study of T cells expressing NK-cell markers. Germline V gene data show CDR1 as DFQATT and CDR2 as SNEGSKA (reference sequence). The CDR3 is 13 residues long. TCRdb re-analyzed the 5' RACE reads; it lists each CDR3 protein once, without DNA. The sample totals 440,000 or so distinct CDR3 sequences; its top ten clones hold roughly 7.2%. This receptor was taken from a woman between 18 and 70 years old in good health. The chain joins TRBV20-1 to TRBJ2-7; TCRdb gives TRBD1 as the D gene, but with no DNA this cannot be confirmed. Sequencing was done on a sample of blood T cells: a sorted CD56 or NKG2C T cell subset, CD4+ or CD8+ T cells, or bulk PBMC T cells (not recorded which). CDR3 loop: CSALTSGGYEQYF.